The 25 T cell receptor beta chains listed next were all sequenced from one sample in a study of OX40 agonist ivuxolimab in advanced cancers. The repertoire was sequenced with immunoSEQ multiplex PCR; TCRdb's copy has only in-frame clones and lacks some. Of roughly 60,000 clones in the sample, about 86% were seen once. The sample in question was CD4+ or CD8+ T cells sorted from blood, obtained in a trial of the OX40 agonist ivuxolimab. These receptor sequences come from an adult with an advanced solid tumor such as melanoma, head and neck, liver or kidney cancer.

The chain is built from TRBV20-1 and TRBJ2-7; D gene uncertain. Trimming pared 8 bases from V and 3 bases from J, leaving 11 bases between. CDR3 length: 11 residues. Germline loops: CDR1 DFQATT, CDR2 SNEGSKA (reference sequence). The CDR3 protein is CSIGEFYEQYF. The CDR3 coding sequence is TGCAGTATTGGGGAATTCTACGAGCAGTACTTC.

The chain combines TRBV9 with TRBJ2-7, with 10 bases lining up with TRBD1. The CDR3 runs 17 residues. Germline-derived CDR1 and CDR2 are SGDLS and YYNGEE. J lost 6 bases, V lost 0 bases, and 12 bases had no gene match. The CDR3 sequence: CASSVADMGTGVGEQYF. CDR3 DNA: TGTGCCAGCAGCGTAGCGGACATGGGGACAGGGGTAGGCGAGCAGTACTTC.

This clone was picked up one time. The chain uses TRBV5-6 and TRBJ1-4; no clear D. V was cut by 4 bases and J by 7 bases, with 11 bases left in between. Germline lookup yields CDR1 SGHDT and CDR2 YYEEEE. This CDR3 is 13 amino acids long. The CDR3 coding sequence is TGTGCCAGCAGCCCCATATTTGGTGAAAAACTGTTTTTT. Its protein product is CASSPIFGEKLFF.

This clone was observed once. The rearrangement joins TRBV10-2 to TRBJ1-1; TRBD1 aligns across 8 bases. V lost 4 bases, J lost 0 bases, and 1 base stayed unmatched. Germline V lookup: CDR1 WSHSY, CDR2 SAAADI. The CDR3 runs 14 residues. CDR3 loop: CASSGTGLNTEAFF. The CDR3 coding sequence is TGCGCCAGCAGTGGGACAGGGTTGAACACTGAAGCTTTCTTT.

Concerning this clone: The sample carries other DNA sequences with the same CDR3. V usage is TRBV16 and J usage is TRBJ1-5, with D unclear. CDR1 and CDR2 (germline): KGHSY, FQNENV. V dropped 1 base and J dropped 8 bases, with 9 bases sitting between them. There are 13 residues in the CDR3. DNA of the CDR3: TGTGCCAGCAGCCAATACCTCGGAGAGCCCCAGCATTTT. It specifies CASSQYLGEPQHF.

This clone was seen once. The chain uses TRBV7-9 and TRBJ2-5; D may be TRBD2 (5 bases). The CDR3 covers 14 residues. V was clipped by 2 bases and J by 5 bases, with 12 bases between them. Germline CDR1 SEHNR, CDR2 FQNEAQ (reference sequence). As DNA, the CDR3 is TGTGCCAGCAGCTTACGGGTCCGCGGGGAGACCCAGTACTTC. This sequence encodes CASSLRVRGETQYF.

The gene calls are TRBV19 and TRBJ1-1; possibly TRBD1 for D (5 bases). The V gene's germline CDR1 is LNHDA and CDR2 SQIVND (reference sequence). The V and J ends lost 3 bases and 1 base respectively, with 15 bases between them. The CDR3 runs to 16 residues. The CDR3 spells CASSIGQGVANTEAFF. The CDR3 DNA reads TGTGCCAGTAGTATCGGCCAGGGTGTGGCGAACACTGAAGCTTTCTTT.

This clone was recorded only once. The chain has TRBV7-3 and TRBJ2-1; D may correspond to TRBD1 or TRBD2 (5 bases each). The germline V gene has CDR1 SGHTA and CDR2 FQGTGA. Trimming removed 0 bases from V and 9 bases from J, with 15 bases in between. There are 15 residues in the CDR3. CDR3 coding DNA: TGTGCCAGCAGCTTAACGGGGGACCGCTACGCTGAGCAGTTCTTC. Protein: CASSLTGDRYAEQFF.

V and J are TRBV4-1 and TRBJ1-2; D is unclear. The ends were cut back, 0 bases at V and 7 bases at J, with 24 bases in the middle. The CDR3 is 18 residues long. The germline V gene has CDR1 MGHRA and CDR2 YSYEKL. The CDR3 DNA reads as TGCGCCAGCAGCCAAGATTTGTACATGGAGGGTCGAAAAAGTGGCTACACCTTC. It translates to CASSQDLYMEGRKSGYTF.

The chain joins TRBV19 to TRBJ2-3; D is perhaps TRBD1 (5 bases). This CDR3 region has 16 residues. Trimming took off 1 base at V and 3 bases at J, with 14 bases between the two ends. The germline V gene has CDR1 LNHDA and CDR2 SQIVND (reference sequence). The CDR3 region has the DNA TGTGCCAGTAGTATAGGCAGGGCGGTGGGAACAGATACGCAGTATTTT. Protein: CASSIGRAVGTDTQYF.

The chain combines TRBV18 with TRBJ2-7, with 9 bases matching TRBD2. Germline values: CDR1 KGHSH, CDR2 LQKENI. This CDR3 has 17 residues. V was clipped by 0 bases and J by 3 bases; unmatched bases: 9. The CDR3 reads CASSPPRSAGGYYEQYF. The CDR3 coding sequence is TGTGCCAGCTCACCACCTCGATCCGCGGGAGGGTACTACGAGCAGTACTTC.

The chain joins TRBV9 to TRBJ1-6; 7 positions match TRBD1. The CDR3 is 15 residues long. V lost 0 bases to trimming and J lost 11 bases; unmatched junction nucleotides: 8. CDR1 and CDR2 (germline): SGDLS, YYNGEE. In DNA form, the CDR3 reads TGTGCCAGCAGCGTAGACCTTACAGGGGTGACACCCCTCCACTTT. Translated: CASSVDLTGVTPLHF.

The chain employs TRBV5-4 and TRBJ2-2; 7 nucleotides align to TRBD1. The CDR3 extends over 14 amino acids. Unmatched junction bases numbered 1, after V lost 4 bases and J lost 1 base. The V gene's germline CDR1 is SGHNT and CDR2 YYREEE (reference sequence). CDR3 loop: CASSRDRNTGELFF. For the CDR3, the DNA is TGTGCCAGCAGCCGGGACAGGAACACCGGGGAGCTGTTTTTT. Full variable domain (rest looked up from reference TRBV5-4 and TRBJ2-2): ETGVTQSPTHLIKTRGQQVTLRCSSQSGHNTVSWYQQALGQGPQFIFQYYREEENGRGNFPPRFSGLQFPNYSSELNVNALELDDSALYLCASSRDRNTGELFFGEGSRLTVL.

The chain uses TRBV7-2 and TRBJ2-1, with a tentative D call TRBD2 (7 bases). V lost 2 bases and J 9 bases, leaving 14 bases between the germline ends. CDR1 and CDR2 from the germline V gene are SGHTA and FQGNSA. The CDR3 is 14 residues long. This CDR3 reads CASSLKGGGSEQFF. CDR3 bases: TGTGCCAGCAGCTTAAAAGGGGGAGGGAGTGAGCAGTTCTTC. The full variable domain, with the rest looked up from reference TRBV7-2 and TRBJ2-1, is GAGVSQSPSNKVTEKGKDVELRCDPISGHTALYWYRQSLGQGLEFLIYFQGNSAPDKSGLPSDRFSAERTGGSVSTLTIQRTQQEDSAVYLCASSLKGGGSEQFFGPGTRLTVL.

This clone occurred a few times. The chain couples TRBV11-2 to TRBJ2-2; tentative D call: TRBD1 (6 bases). CDR3 length: 14 residues. V gave up 7 bases and J gave up 3 bases, with 12 bases separating them. Germline V gene sequence: CDR1 SGHAT, CDR2 FQNNGV. CDR3 coding DNA: TGTGCCAGCAAGGGACACCGAGACACCGGGGAGCTGTTTTTT. Its translation: CASKGHRDTGELFF.

This clone was found once. This chain connects TRBV5-6 to TRBJ2-5; 9 bases align to TRBD1. The junction had 5 bases not matched to a gene; V was cut back by 0 bases and J by 5 bases. Germline values: CDR1 SGHDT, CDR2 YYEEEE. The CDR3 is made up of 15 amino acids. CDR3 coding DNA: TGTGCCAGCAGCTTGGTACAGGGGGCGGCGGAGACCCAGTACTTC. Its protein is CASSLVQGAAETQYF.

This chain joins TRBV2 and TRBJ2-7; a possible D gene is TRBD2 (5 bases). This CDR3 has 13 amino acids. Looked up from germline, CDR1 is SNHLY and CDR2 is FYNNEI. Trimming removed 7 bases at V and 3 bases at J, with 13 bases between. The CDR3 DNA is TGTGCCAGCACCCCAGCAGGAGGCTACGAGCAGTACTTC. Protein: CASTPAGGYEQYF.

The chain combines TRBV7-8 with TRBJ1-5, with D unclear. Between the trimmed V and J ends, which lost 2 bases and 3 bases, there was a span of 14 bases. The CDR3 has 16 residues. Germline V gene sequence: CDR1 SGHVS, CDR2 FQNEAQ. This chain's CDR3 is CASSLTGQTHNQPQHF. Written as DNA, the CDR3 is TGTGCCAGCAGCTTAACCGGCCAGACACACAATCAGCCCCAGCATTTT.

This sequence joins TRBV5-4 and TRBJ2-5, with D hard to call. The J call may be faulty, since TRBJ2-7 better matches the DNA end. In germline, CDR1 is SGHNT, CDR2 YYREEE (reference sequence). The CDR3 is 12 amino acids. CDR3 in DNA: TGTGCCAGCAGCCCTGGGTCATACGAGCAGTACTTC. It encodes CASSPGSYEQYF.

This chain joins TRBV4-1 and TRBJ2-2; 9 bases agree with TRBD1. Germline CDR1 and CDR2: MGHRA and YSYEKL. V was clipped by 3 bases and J by 5 bases; unmatched bases: 4. The CDR3 covers 15 residues. CDR3 region: CASSQRQGGTGELFF. CDR3 in DNA: TGCGCCAGCAGCCAGCGACAGGGGGGGACCGGGGAGCTGTTTTTT.

The J gene is TRBJ1-4, the V gene TRBV6-5; D remains unclear. Germline CDR1 reads MNHEY; CDR2 reads SVGAGI. The V gene lost 4 bases and the J gene lost 5 bases, with 11 bases spanning the gap. This CDR3 is built from 14 residues. The CDR3 loop reads CASSWTSPNEKLFF. The CDR3 nucleotides are TGTGCCAGCAGTTGGACGAGCCCGAATGAAAAACTGTTTTTT.

The chain uses TRBV6-6 and TRBJ1-2; unclear D gene. CDR3 length: 12 residues. The germline CDR1 and CDR2 sequences are MNHNY and SVGAGI (reference sequence). Between the trimmed V and J ends, which lost 4 bases and 10 bases, there was a span of 13 bases. The CDR3 spells CASSSSGRPYTF. DNA of the CDR3: TGTGCCAGCAGTTCCAGCGGGCGGCCCTACACCTTC.

The V gene is TRBV19, the J gene TRBJ2-5; no clear D. Germline CDR1 reads LNHDA; CDR2 reads SQIVND (reference sequence). V lost 3 bases, J lost 5 bases, and 13 bases lay in between. The CDR3 runs to 14 residues. CDR3 protein: CASSMAFLRETQYF. The CDR3 DNA reads as TGTGCCAGTAGTATGGCCTTCCTTAGGGAGACCCAGTACTTC. The variable domain in full, completed from reference TRBV19 and TRBJ2-5, reads DGGITQSPKYLFRKEGQNVTLSCEQNLNHDAMYWYRQDPGQGLRLIYYSQIVNDFQKGDIAEGYSVSREKKESFPLTVTSAQKNPTAFYLCASSMAFLRETQYFGPGTRLLVL.

This chain links TRBV5-6 with TRBJ2-2, with no clear D. This CDR3 comprises 15 residues. Germline CDR1 and CDR2: SGHDT and YYEEEE. V lost 6 bases and J lost 3, with 15 bases in between. The CDR3 sequence is CASTYLRSYTGELFF. The CDR3 nucleotides read TGTGCCAGCACCTACCTGAGAAGCTACACCGGGGAGCTGTTTTTT.

The rearrangement joins TRBV19 to TRBJ2-1, with a tentative D call TRBD1 (6 bases). This CDR3 comprises 15 residues. V was cut by 5 bases and J by 10 bases, with 21 bases left in between. Germline lookup yields CDR1 LNHDA and CDR2 SQIVND (reference sequence). CDR3 DNA: TGTGCCAGTAGTGTCCGGGACACAGGGTACTTCGAGCAGTTCTTC. Its protein product is CASSVRDTGYFEQFF.